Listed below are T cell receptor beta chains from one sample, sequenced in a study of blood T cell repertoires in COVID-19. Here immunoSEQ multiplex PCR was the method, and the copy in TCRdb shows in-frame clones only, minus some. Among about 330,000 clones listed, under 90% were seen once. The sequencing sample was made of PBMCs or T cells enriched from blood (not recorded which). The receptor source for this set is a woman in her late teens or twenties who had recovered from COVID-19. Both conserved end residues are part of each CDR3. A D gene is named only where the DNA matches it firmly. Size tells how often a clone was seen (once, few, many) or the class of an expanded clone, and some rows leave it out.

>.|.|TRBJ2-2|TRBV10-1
CASSESIQPTGELFF
TGCGCCAGCAGTGAGTCGATACAGCCTACCGGGGAGCTGTTTTTT
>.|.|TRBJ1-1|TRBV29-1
CSVEVRGGGTEAFF
TGCAGCGTTGAAGTGCGGGGAGGGGGTACTGAAGCTTTCTTT
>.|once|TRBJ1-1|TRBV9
CASSVEGGEGAAFF
TGTGCCAGCAGCGTAGAGGGAGGTGAGGGAGCAGCTTTCTTT
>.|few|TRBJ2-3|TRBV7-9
CASSETQGITDTQYF
TGTGCCAGCAGCGAGACACAGGGAATCACAGATACGCAGTATTTT
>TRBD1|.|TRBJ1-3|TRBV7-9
CASSLGATGASGNTIYF
TGTGCCAGCAGCTTAGGGGCGACAGGGGCCTCTGGAAACACCATATATTTT
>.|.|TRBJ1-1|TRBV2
CASETVMNTEAFF
TGTGCCAGCGAGACAGTTATGAACACTGAAGCTTTCTTT
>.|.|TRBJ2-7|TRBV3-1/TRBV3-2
CASSRQGYYEQYF
TGTGCCAGCAGCCGGCAGGGTTACTACGAGCAGTACTTC
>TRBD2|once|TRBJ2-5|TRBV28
CASSQGLAEETQYF
TGTGCCAGCAGTCAGGGACTAGCAGAAGAGACCCAGTACTTC
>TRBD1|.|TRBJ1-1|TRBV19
CASSYRGLGTEAFF
TGTGCCAGTAGTTACAGGGGGCTTGGCACTGAAGCTTTCTTT
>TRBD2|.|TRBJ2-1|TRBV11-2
CASSLVRHSGGAVDEQFF
TGTGCCAGCAGCTTAGTCAGACATAGCGGGGGGGCAGTGGATGAGCAGTTCTTC
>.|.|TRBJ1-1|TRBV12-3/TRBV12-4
CASSFRPNEAFF
TGTGCCAGCAGTTTTCGTCCTAATGAAGCTTTCTTT
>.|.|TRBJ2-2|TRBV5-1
CASSFDTGELFF
TGCGCCAGCAGCTTCGACACCGGGGAGCTGTTTTTT
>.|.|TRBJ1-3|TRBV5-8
CASSLGAAGSLGNTIYF
TGTGCCAGCAGCTTGGGGGCCGCAGGGTCACTTGGAAACACCATATATTTT
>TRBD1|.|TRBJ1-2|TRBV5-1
CASGQGASISNYGYTF
TGCGCCAGCGGACAGGGGGCATCCATTTCTAACTATGGCTACACCTTC
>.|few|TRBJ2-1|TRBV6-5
CASSYGAGDSGNEQFF
TGTGCCAGCAGTTACGGAGCCGGAGATAGTGGCAATGAGCAGTTCTTC
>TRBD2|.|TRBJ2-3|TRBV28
CASSLAGGPLYF
TGTGCCAGCAGTCTAGCGGGAGGGCCCTTGTATTTT
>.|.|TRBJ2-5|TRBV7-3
CASSYHREETQYF
TGTGCCAGCAGCTACCACAGGGAAGAGACCCAGTACTTC
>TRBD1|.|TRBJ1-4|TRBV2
CASVEQGWGGEKLFF
TGTGCCAGCGTTGAACAGGGGTGGGGTGGTGAAAAACTGTTTTTT
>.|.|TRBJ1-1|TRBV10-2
CASTDRGYTEAFF
TGCGCCAGCACTGACCGGGGATACACTGAAGCTTTCTTT
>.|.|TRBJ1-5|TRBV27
CASRSTGLNQPQHF
TGTGCCAGCAGGTCGACAGGACTCAATCAGCCCCAGCATTTT
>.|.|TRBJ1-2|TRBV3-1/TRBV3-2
CASSLGFYPLYGYTF
TGTGCCAGCAGTCTAGGTTTCTACCCCCTCTATGGCTACACCTTC
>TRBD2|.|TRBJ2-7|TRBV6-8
CASSLAGEGEQYF
TGTGCCAGCAGTCTAGCGGGAGAGGGCGAGCAGTACTTC
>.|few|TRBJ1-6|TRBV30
CASRDSYSPLHF
TGTGCCTCCCGGGACTCATATTCACCCCTCCACTTT
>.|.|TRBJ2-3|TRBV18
CASSPRQGGDTQYF
TGTGCCAGCTCACCACGGCAGGGTGGAGATACGCAGTATTTT
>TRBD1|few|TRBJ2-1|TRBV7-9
CASSTSTGFYSYNEQFF
TGTGCCAGCAGCACCTCGACAGGGTTTTATTCCTACAATGAGCAGTTCTTC
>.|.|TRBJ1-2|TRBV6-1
CASSDTENYGYTF
TGTGCCAGCAGTGACACAGAGAACTATGGCTACACCTTC
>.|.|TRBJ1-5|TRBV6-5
CASSRGSLQPQHF
TGTGCCAGCAGCCGAGGATCGCTTCAGCCCCAGCATTTT
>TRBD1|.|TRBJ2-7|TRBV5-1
CASSLATGDPTYEQYF
TGCGCCAGCAGCTTGGCGACAGGGGACCCAACCTACGAGCAGTACTTC
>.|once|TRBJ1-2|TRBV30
CAWSQGLYGYTF
TGTGCCTGGTCCCAGGGCCTCTATGGCTACACCTTC
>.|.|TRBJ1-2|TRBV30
CAWTRSRSSYGYTF
TGTGCCTGGACCCGGTCGCGGAGTTCCTATGGCTACACCTTC
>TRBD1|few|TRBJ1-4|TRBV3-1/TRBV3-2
CASSRLQGATNEKLFF
TGTGCCAGCAGCCGCCTACAGGGGGCGACTAATGAAAAACTGTTTTTT
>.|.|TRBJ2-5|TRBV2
CASSAEEGETQYF
TGTGCCAGCAGTGCCGAGGAGGGAGAGACCCAGTACTTC
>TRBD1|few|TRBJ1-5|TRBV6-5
CASSLQGIQPQHF
TGTGCCAGCAGCCTACAGGGGATTCAGCCCCAGCATTTT
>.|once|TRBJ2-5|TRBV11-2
CASSLDFGDLGTQYF
TGTGCCAGCAGCTTAGATTTCGGAGACTTGGGGACCCAGTACTTC
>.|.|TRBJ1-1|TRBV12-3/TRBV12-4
CASSSRQEAFF
TGTGCCAGCAGTTCCCGACAGGAAGCTTTCTTT
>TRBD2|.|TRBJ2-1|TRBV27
CASSHWRGNEQFF
TGTGCCAGCAGTCACTGGCGGGGGAATGAGCAGTTCTTC
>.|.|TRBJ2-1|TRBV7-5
CARSLRDRGHNEQFF
TGTGCCAGAAGCCTCCGGGACAGGGGGCATAATGAGCAGTTCTTC
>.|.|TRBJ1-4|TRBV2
CASSARSLLEKLFF
TGTGCCAGCAGCGCGAGGTCGCTACTTGAAAAACTGTTTTTT
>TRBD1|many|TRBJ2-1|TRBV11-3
CASSLGGTAYNEQFF
TGTGCCAGCAGCTTAGGTGGGACAGCCTACAATGAGCAGTTCTTC
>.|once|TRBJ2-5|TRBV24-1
CATSDLAEETQYF
TGTGCCACCAGTGATTTGGCGGAGGAGACCCAGTACTTC
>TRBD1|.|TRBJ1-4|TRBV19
CASSIGTGGDLGEKLFF
TGTGCCAGTAGTATAGGGACAGGGGGCGATTTGGGTGAAAAACTGTTTTTT
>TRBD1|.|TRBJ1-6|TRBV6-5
CASTVDRGGNSPLHF
TGTGCCAGCACCGTGGACAGGGGGGGGAATTCACCCCTCCACTTT
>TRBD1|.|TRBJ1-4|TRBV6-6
CASREQGDEKLFF
TGTGCCAGCCGGGAACAGGGGGATGAAAAACTGTTTTTT
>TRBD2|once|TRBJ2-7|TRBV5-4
CASSLASPAGVFSYEQYF
TGTGCCAGCAGCTTGGCCTCCCCAGCGGGAGTTTTCTCCTACGAGCAGTACTTC
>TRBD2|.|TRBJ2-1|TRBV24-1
CATQAGGYNEQFF
TGTGCCACCCAAGCGGGGGGCTACAATGAGCAGTTCTTC
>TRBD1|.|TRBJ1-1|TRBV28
CASRPNPGTGGWNTEAFF
TGTGCCAGCAGACCGAACCCCGGGACAGGGGGCTGGAACACTGAAGCTTTCTTT
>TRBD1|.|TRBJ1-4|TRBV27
CASSSSGTGVEKLFF
TGTGCCAGCAGTTCCTCCGGGACAGGAGTTGAAAAACTGTTTTTT
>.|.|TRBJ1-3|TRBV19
CASSIDRNSGNTIYF
TGTGCCAGTAGTATCGACAGGAACTCTGGAAACACCATATATTTT
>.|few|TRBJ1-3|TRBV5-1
CASSETGLISSGNTIYF
TGCGCCAGCAGCGAGACAGGATTAATAAGCTCTGGAAACACCATATATTTT
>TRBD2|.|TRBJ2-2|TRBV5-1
CASSLGLAGAGELFF
TGCGCCAGCAGCTTGGGGCTAGCGGGAGCCGGGGAGCTGTTTTTT
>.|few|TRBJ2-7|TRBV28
CASSWDSSYEQYF
TGTGCCAGCAGCTGGGACTCTTCCTACGAGCAGTACTTC
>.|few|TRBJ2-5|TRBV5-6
CASSLAGVRGEETQYF
TGTGCCAGCAGCTTGGCCGGCGTCAGGGGGGAAGAGACCCAGTACTTC
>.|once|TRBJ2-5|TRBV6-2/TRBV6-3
CASSLTVVMGETQYF
TGTGCCAGCAGCTTGACAGTCGTGATGGGGGAGACCCAGTACTTC
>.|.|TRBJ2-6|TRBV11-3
CASSIGGTGANVLTF
TGTGCCAGCAGCATCGGGGGGACAGGGGCCAACGTCCTGACTTTC
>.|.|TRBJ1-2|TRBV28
CATNRNGGRGYTF
TGTGCCACCAACAGAAACGGGGGGCGAGGCTACACCTTC